The 13 T cell receptor beta chains below all came from one sample that was sequenced in a study of molecular identifiers for immune sequencing clone quantification. TCRdb re-called the PCR reads with MiXCR, one entry per CDR3 protein. The table lists some 320,000 distinct CDR3 sequences, roughly 23% of them singletons. Material: naive CD8+ T cells from blood, with Jurkat cell RNA spiked in. The subset is: FACS-sorted CD8+CD4-CCR7+CD45RA+ naive T cells. The receptors originated from a human donor in good health. Some libraries in this study had Jurkat cell RNA spiked in.

This clonotype was recorded many times. V and J are TRBV5-1 and TRBJ1-6; 7 nucleotides align to TRBD1. Trimming cost V 0 bases and J 8 bases; bases outside gene matches: 2. This CDR3 contains 14 residues. Germline CDR1 and CDR2: SGHRS and YFSETQ. The CDR3 DNA sequence: TGCGCCAGCAGCTTGGGGGACAGCCATTCACCCCTCCACTTT. This gives the protein CASSLGDSHSPLHF.

The table lists this clonotype with many counts. This chain links TRBV12-3 or TRBV12-4 with TRBJ1-1; D not resolved. The CDR3 sequence is 12 residues long. Trimming took off 3 bases at V and 5 bases at J, with 7 bases between the two ends. The CDR3 here is CASSFRGTEAFF. The CDR3 coding sequence is TGTGCCAGCAGTTTTCGTGGGACTGAAGCTTTCTTT.

The rearrangement uses TRBV6-2 or TRBV6-3 and TRBJ2-3; no reliable D call. Germline V gene sequence: CDR1 MNHEY, CDR2 SVGEGT. The CDR3 length is 13 residues. The ends were cut back, 2 bases at V and 2 bases at J, with 5 bases in the middle. The CDR3 sequence is CASSYGDTDTQYF. CDR3 DNA: TGTGCCAGCAGTTACGGGGACACAGATACGCAGTATTTT.

This clonotype was counted at least ten times. The chain is built from TRBV29-1 and TRBJ1-5; D may be TRBD1 (6 bases). Per the germline V gene, CDR1 is SQVTM and CDR2 is ANQGSEA. V was trimmed by 4 bases and J by 0 bases, leaving 7 bases between them. CDR3 length: 13 residues. The CDR3 is CSVGDNSNQPQHF. The CDR3 DNA sequence: TGCAGCGTTGGGGACAATAGCAATCAGCCCCAGCATTTT.

V usage is TRBV7-9 and J usage is TRBJ1-1, with D perhaps matching TRBD1 (5 bases). V shed 5 bases and J shed 0 bases, with 16 bases lying between them. The CDR3 is 16 residues long. The germline gives CDR1 SEHNR, CDR2 FQNEAQ (reference sequence). CDR3 amino acids: CASSPRDHRLNTEAFF. CDR3 coding DNA: TGTGCCAGCAGCCCCCGGGACCACCGTTTGAACACTGAAGCTTTCTTT.

This CDR3 reads CASSKTQGWDEQFF. CDR3 in DNA: TGTGCCAGCAGTAAAACTCAGGGATGGGATGAGCAGTTCTTC. J is TRBJ2-1 and V is TRBV6-2 or TRBV6-3; D possibly corresponds to TRBD1 (5 bases). The germline V gene has CDR1 MNHEY and CDR2 SVGEGT. Trimming pared 5 bases from V and 8 bases from J, leaving 16 bases between. The CDR3 runs 14 residues.

This clonotype was observed a few times. The chain employs TRBV30 and TRBJ2-7; TRBD1 aligns across 8 bases. The CDR3 is 15 residues long. V was clipped by 2 bases and J by 7 bases; unmatched bases: 13. Germline lookup yields CDR1 GTSNPN and CDR2 SVGIG (reference sequence). CDR3 sequence reads: CAWSTRGLGLREQYF. Written as DNA, the CDR3 is TGTGCCTGGAGTACCAGGGGGCTCGGGTTAAGAGAGCAGTACTTC.

This rearrangement joins TRBV6-5 to TRBJ2-1; no definite D call. Germline V gives CDR1 MNHEY, CDR2 SVGAGI. The V end was cut by 8 bases, the J end by 9 bases, with 14 bases between. This CDR3 region has 12 residues. The chain's CDR3 is CASRSLASEQFF. CDR3 in DNA: TGTGCCAGCCGTTCTCTGGCTTCTGAGCAGTTCTTC.

This clonotype was counted many times. The chain employs TRBV2 and TRBJ2-7; weak D call: TRBD2 (5 bases). Germline CDR1 and CDR2: SNHLY and FYNNEI. This CDR3 region has 14 residues. Trimming took 3 bases from V and 3 from J, leaving 12 bases between them. In DNA, the CDR3 is TGTGCCAGCAGTGATAGTCCGGGGAACTACGAGCAGTACTTC. Protein product: CASSDSPGNYEQYF.

This clonotype was seen ten or more times. The rearrangement joins TRBV6-6 to TRBJ2-3, with a weak D call TRBD1 (5 bases). With 2 bases removed from V and 2 bases from J, the gap between germline ends came to 11 bases. The germline gives CDR1 MNHNY, CDR2 SVGAGI (reference sequence). CDR3 size: 15 residues. CDR3 nucleotide sequence: TGTGCCAGCAGTTACGTTGGCAGGGCCACAGATACGCAGTATTTT. Translating gives CASSYVGRATDTQYF.

This clonotype was counted many times. The CDR3 is CASSQGLAGVNEQYF. Written as DNA, the CDR3 is TGTGCCAGCAGCCAAGGACTAGCGGGAGTGAACGAGCAGTACTTC. This chain uses TRBV7-3 with TRBJ2-7, with TRBD2 matching over 13 bases. The CDR3 length is 15 residues. After removal of 5 bases from V and 5 bases from J, the junction contained 6 bases not matched to a gene. Germline values: CDR1 SGHTA, CDR2 FQGTGA.

The rearrangement joins TRBV6-6 to TRBJ2-7; D is perhaps TRBD1 (6 bases). Germline V gene data show CDR1 as MNHNY and CDR2 as SVGAGI (reference sequence). The CDR3 contains 13 residues. Trimming took 0 bases from V and 5 from J, leaving 8 bases between them. CDR3: CASSYSRTDEQYF. In nucleotides, the CDR3 is TGTGCCAGCAGTTACTCAAGGACAGACGAGCAGTACTTC.

Turning to this clonotype: Just one base apart from a much larger clone, this may be a read error. V gene TRBV14 combines with J gene TRBJ1-1; D is undetermined. The germline gives CDR1 SGHDN, CDR2 FVKESK. The CDR3 loop spans 14 amino acids. V was clipped by 0 bases and J by 0 bases, with 5 bases between them. CDR3 DNA sequence: TGTGCCAGCAGCCAAGACACGGTGAACACTGAAGCTTTCTTT. This gives the protein CASSQDTVNTEAFF.